The T cell receptor (beta chain) described here comes from a study of OX40 agonist ivuxolimab in advanced cancers. Overall study context: Each dose-escalation patient presented with hepatocellular carcinoma, melanoma, renal cell or head and neck cancer. Partial responses were observed in three patients, of whom one had hepatocellular carcinoma and two had cutaneous melanoma.

V gave up 8 bases and J gave up 4 bases, with 17 bases separating them. Germline V gene sequence: CDR1 SGHVS, CDR2 FNYEAQ. The CDR3 runs 14 residues. Assay: immunoSEQ multiplex PCR; the TCRdb copy retains only in-frame clones and omits some. The repertoire holds 53,000 or so clones, less than 90% seen once, with approximately 4.6% in the top ten. Sequenced material: CD4+ or CD8+ T cells sorted from blood, taken in a trial of the OX40 agonist ivuxolimab. The origin of this receptor is an adult with an advanced solid tumor such as melanoma, head and neck, liver or kidney cancer. The chain joins TRBV7-6 to TRBJ1-2; D may be TRBD1 (6 bases). The CDR3 DNA follows: TGTGCCAGCGGCAGCACAGGGTCGGGCTATGGCTACACCTTC. Protein sequence: CASGSTGSGYGYTF.